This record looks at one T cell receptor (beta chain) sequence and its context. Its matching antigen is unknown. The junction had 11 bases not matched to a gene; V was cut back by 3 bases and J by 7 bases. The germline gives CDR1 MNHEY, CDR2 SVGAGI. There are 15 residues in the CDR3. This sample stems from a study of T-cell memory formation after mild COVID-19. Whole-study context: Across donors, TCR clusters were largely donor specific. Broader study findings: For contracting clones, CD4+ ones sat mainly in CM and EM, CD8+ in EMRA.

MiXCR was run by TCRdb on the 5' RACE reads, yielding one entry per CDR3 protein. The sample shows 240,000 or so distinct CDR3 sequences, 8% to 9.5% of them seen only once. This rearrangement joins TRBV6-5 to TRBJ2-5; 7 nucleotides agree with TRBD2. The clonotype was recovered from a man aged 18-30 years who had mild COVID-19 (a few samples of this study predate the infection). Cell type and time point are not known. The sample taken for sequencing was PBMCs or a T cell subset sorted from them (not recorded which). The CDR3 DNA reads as TGTGCCAGCAGTTATCGAGCTAGCGGAACGGGGACCCAGTACTTC. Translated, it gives CASSYRASGTGTQYF.